The present T cell receptor beta chain was sequenced within a study of blood T cell repertoires in COVID-19. In the study overall: Nucleic acid was either cDNA or gDNA, and it came from T cells, B-cell-depleted T cells, or PBMCs.

Authors' methods: Nucleated cell counts were estimated from reference gene primer amplification. TCRdb's copy holds only in-frame clones and misses some; the assay was immunoSEQ multiplex PCR. Clone size and the V and J calls come from that table; the DNA yielded D and trimming. This sample has over 250,000 clones, with around 90% found just once. The CDR3 loop spans 13 amino acids. V dropped 4 bases and J dropped 8; count of bases not matched to a gene: 7. CDR1 and CDR2 from the germline V gene are ENHRY and SYGVKD. The J gene is TRBJ1-2, the V gene TRBV10-3, with 7 positions matching TRBD1. The sequencing sample was made of peripheral blood. This receptor was identified in a person aged 18 to 30 with COVID-19, enrolled during active disease. For the CDR3, the DNA is TGTGCCATCAGTGGTATAACAGGGGAAGGCTACACCTTC. Translated, it gives CAISGITGEGYTF.